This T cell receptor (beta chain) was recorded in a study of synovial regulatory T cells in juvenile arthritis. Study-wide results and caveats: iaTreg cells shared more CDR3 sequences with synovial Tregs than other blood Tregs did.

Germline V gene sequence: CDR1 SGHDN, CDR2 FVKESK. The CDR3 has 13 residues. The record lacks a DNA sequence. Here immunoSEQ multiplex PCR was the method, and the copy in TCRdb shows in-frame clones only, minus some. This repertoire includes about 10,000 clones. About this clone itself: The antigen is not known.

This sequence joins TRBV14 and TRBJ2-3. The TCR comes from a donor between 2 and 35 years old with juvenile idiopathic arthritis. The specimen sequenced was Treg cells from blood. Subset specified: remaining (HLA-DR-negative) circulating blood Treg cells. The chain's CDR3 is CASSQDSTDTQYF. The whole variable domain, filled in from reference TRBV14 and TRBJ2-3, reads EAGVTQFPSHSVIEKGQTVTLRCDPISGHDNLYWYRRVMGKEIKFLLHFVKESKQDESGMPNNRFLAERTGGTYSTLKVQPAELEDSGVYFCASSQDSTDTQYFGPGTRLTVL.